Described below is a single TCR beta chain sequence and its context. Its antigen is not known. This could be a read error, since a much larger clone is one nucleotide away. MiXCR, applied by TCRdb to the multiplex PCR reads, yields one record per CDR3 protein. The profile shows about 94,000 distinct CDR3 sequences, around 28% of them singletons. The data derive from a study of breast tumors, draining lymph nodes, adjacent tissues. Points from the study as a whole: That most tumor T cells come from lymph nodes remained unproven. Tumor TCR diversity was below lymph nodes but above nontumor tissue.

The lymph nodes were axillary draining lymph nodes from breast cancer patients. CDR1 SGHDN and CDR2 FVKESK come from the germline V gene. There are 14 residues in the CDR3. The source of this sequence is a female donor with breast cancer. Some clones in this sample may be carry-over from other donors' samples. The V call is TRBV14, the J call TRBJ2-1; D perhaps matches TRBD1 (6 bases). The material sequenced was axillary lymph node tissue. CDR3 coding DNA: TGTGCCAGCAGCCAAGTTCGCAGGGGTGGTGAGCAGTCCTTC. Its protein is CASSQVRRGGEQSF.